This T cell receptor (beta chain) was sequenced in a study of somatic mutations in cytotoxic T cells in rheumatoid arthritis. Turning to the study itself: It was right after diagnosis, before any treatment, that patient blood (roughly 30 ml EDTA) was drawn.

Sequencing was performed with immunoSEQ multiplex PCR; in TCRdb, only in-frame clones are kept and a portion is missing. Seen here are approximately 21,000 clones, more than 65% observed once, and the top ten hold approximately 11%. Germline lookup yields CDR1 SGHRS and CDR2 YFSETQ. The CDR3 covers 16 residues. After removal of 0 bases from V and 2 bases from J, the junction contained 7 bases not matched to a gene. On this clone: Antigen unknown.

Whole-study findings and limits: Reported slight underrepresentation of TRBV07 in rheumatoid arthritis patients was not subjected to multiple-comparison adjustment. CD8+ clonality rose with age in rheumatoid arthritis patients, unlike in healthy controls.

The clonotype originates from an adult with rheumatoid arthritis. The V call is TRBV5-1, the J call TRBJ2-7; 8 nucleotides align to TRBD1. Source material: CD8+ T cells sorted from blood. The CDR3 bases are TGCGCCAGCAGCTTGGCCCAGAGACAGGGGACCTACGAGCAGTACTTC. It translates to CASSLAQRQGTYEQYF.